The rows below give T cell receptor beta chains drawn from one sample of a study of T cell clones after liver transplantation. Profiled with immunoSEQ multiplex PCR; TCRdb holds only in-frame clones, not every one. The sample shows 55,000 to 75,000 clones, 70% to 80% of them seen only once. The material sequenced was CD4+ T cells from blood, taken at the 15-month timepoint. These receptors were collected from a human patient who received a liver transplant. Some T cells may originate from the graft donor. Both conserved end residues are part of each CDR3. The D gene is left open where the match is weak. Clone size is stated in some rows and not others, as once, few, many or a class when expanded.

v_call: TRBV28; j_call: TRBJ1-1; clone_size: NA; d_call: TRBD1; cdr3_nt: TGTGCCAGCAGTACCCTAGAGGGACAGGGAAGAACTGAAGCTTTCTTT; cdr3_aa: CASSTLEGQGRTEAFF
v_call: TRBV10-3; j_call: TRBJ2-3; clone_size: NA; d_call: NA; cdr3_nt: TGTGCCATCAGTGAAGGGCAGGGACCTAGCACAGATACGCAGTATTTT; cdr3_aa: CAISEGQGPSTDTQYF
v_call: TRBV19; j_call: TRBJ1-1; clone_size: few; d_call: TRBD1; cdr3_nt: TGTGCCAGTAGTGTCTACACGACCCTCACGGGGACAGTGAACACTGAAGCTTTCTTT; cdr3_aa: CASSVYTTLTGTVNTEAFF
v_call: TRBV19; j_call: TRBJ1-1; clone_size: NA; d_call: NA; cdr3_nt: TGTGCCAGTAGTATAGGGGGGGACACTGAAGCTTTCTTT; cdr3_aa: CASSIGGDTEAFF
v_call: TRBV5-1; j_call: TRBJ2-7; clone_size: NA; d_call: NA; cdr3_nt: TGCGCCAGCAGCCCCCAATTCAACGAGCAGTACTTC; cdr3_aa: CASSPQFNEQYF
v_call: TRBV5-4; j_call: TRBJ1-4; clone_size: NA; d_call: TRBD1; cdr3_nt: TGTGCCAGCAGCCAAGGGACAGCCACAACTAATGAAAAACTGTTTTTT; cdr3_aa: CASSQGTATTNEKLFF
v_call: TRBV29-1; j_call: TRBJ2-5; clone_size: NA; d_call: NA; cdr3_nt: TGCAGCGTTGAGGGTGGAGCAACCCAAGAGACCCAGTACTTC; cdr3_aa: CSVEGGATQETQYF
v_call: TRBV19; j_call: TRBJ2-4; clone_size: NA; d_call: TRBD1; cdr3_nt: TGTGCCAGTAGCCAAATCTCCGGGACAGGGTGGGGAAACATTCAGTACTTC; cdr3_aa: CASSQISGTGWGNIQYF
v_call: TRBV2; j_call: TRBJ1-1; clone_size: NA; d_call: NA; cdr3_nt: TGTGCCAGCAGTTTCGACAGCACTGAAGCTTTCTTT; cdr3_aa: CASSFDSTEAFF
v_call: TRBV19; j_call: TRBJ1-1; clone_size: NA; d_call: NA; cdr3_nt: TGTGCCAGTAGTATACGGGACAAAAACACTGAAGCTTTCTTT; cdr3_aa: CASSIRDKNTEAFF
v_call: TRBV5-5; j_call: TRBJ1-2; clone_size: few; d_call: NA; cdr3_nt: TGTGCCAGCAGCCCCGCGGCTTCGGGGGGCACCACATATGGCTACACCTTC; cdr3_aa: CASSPAASGGTTYGYTF
v_call: TRBV18; j_call: TRBJ2-5; clone_size: NA; d_call: NA; cdr3_nt: TGTGCCAGCTCACCACCTGGGGGTAGGGAGACCCAGTACTTC; cdr3_aa: CASSPPGGRETQYF
v_call: TRBV5-1; j_call: TRBJ1-5; clone_size: NA; d_call: TRBD1; cdr3_nt: TGCGCCAGCAGTCCCGGGACAGGGGGCTTGATGGGGAATCAGCCCCAGCATTTT; cdr3_aa: CASSPGTGGLMGNQPQHF
v_call: TRBV28; j_call: TRBJ1-2; clone_size: few; d_call: TRBD1; cdr3_nt: TGTGCCAGCAGTTCATCGGGACAGGGGCCTGGCTACACCTTC; cdr3_aa: CASSSSGQGPGYTF
v_call: TRBV10-3; j_call: TRBJ2-3; clone_size: NA; d_call: TRBD1; cdr3_nt: TGTGCCATCAGTGATCCGGACAGGCTGGTAGATACGCAGTATTTT; cdr3_aa: CAISDPDRLVDTQYF
v_call: TRBV11-3; j_call: TRBJ2-2; clone_size: NA; d_call: TRBD1; cdr3_nt: TGTGCCAGCAGCTTAGAAGCCGGGACAGCGAACACCGGGGAGCTGTTTTTT; cdr3_aa: CASSLEAGTANTGELFF
v_call: TRBV18; j_call: TRBJ1-5; clone_size: NA; d_call: NA; cdr3_nt: TGTGCCAGCTCACCCCCGGGACCGAATCAGCCCCAGCATTTT; cdr3_aa: CASSPPGPNQPQHF
v_call: TRBV9; j_call: TRBJ1-1; clone_size: NA; d_call: TRBD1; cdr3_nt: TGTGCCAGCTCCCCTGATCCCAGAGGGGGCTGGACTGAAGCTTTCTTT; cdr3_aa: CASSPDPRGGWTEAFF
v_call: TRBV19; j_call: TRBJ1-5; clone_size: few; d_call: TRBD1; cdr3_nt: TGTGCCAGTAGCCCGGGACAGGGGGCTTCCCAAGCCCAGCATTTT; cdr3_aa: CASSPGQGASQAQHF
v_call: TRBV19; j_call: TRBJ2-1; clone_size: NA; d_call: TRBD2; cdr3_nt: TGTGCCAGTAGTACGGGACTAGCTTACAATGAGCAGTTCTTC; cdr3_aa: CASSTGLAYNEQFF
v_call: TRBV28; j_call: TRBJ1-1; clone_size: NA; d_call: NA; cdr3_nt: TGTGCCAGCAGTTTAGGGGGTATTGAGACTGAAGCTTTCTTT; cdr3_aa: CASSLGGIETEAFF
v_call: TRBV10-3; j_call: TRBJ2-3; clone_size: NA; d_call: TRBD2; cdr3_nt: TGTGCCATCAGTGACTGGACTAGCGGGAGTGTAGATACGCAGTATTTT; cdr3_aa: CAISDWTSGSVDTQYF
v_call: TRBV6-1; j_call: TRBJ2-5; clone_size: few; d_call: NA; cdr3_nt: TGTGCCAGCAGTGAAAGGACTGGAGGGAGGATCGAAGAGACCCAGTACTTC; cdr3_aa: CASSERTGGRIEETQYF
v_call: TRBV28; j_call: TRBJ1-1; clone_size: NA; d_call: NA; cdr3_nt: TGTGCCAGCAGTCCAAACAGGGTACCTGAAGCTTTCTTT; cdr3_aa: CASSPNRVPEAFF
v_call: TRBV5-8; j_call: TRBJ2-3; clone_size: NA; d_call: NA; cdr3_nt: TGTGCCAGCAGCTTGGCCCGAATGCTCACAGATACGCAGTATTTT; cdr3_aa: CASSLARMLTDTQYF
v_call: TRBV7-9; j_call: TRBJ2-3; clone_size: few; d_call: NA; cdr3_nt: TGTGCCAGCAGCCCAGACGGATTTGATACGCAGTATTTT; cdr3_aa: CASSPDGFDTQYF
v_call: TRBV7-9; j_call: TRBJ1-3; clone_size: NA; d_call: NA; cdr3_nt: TGTGCCAGCAGCCAGGGTGGGTTCTCTGGAAACACCATATATTTT; cdr3_aa: CASSQGGFSGNTIYF
v_call: TRBV4-2; j_call: TRBJ1-1; clone_size: NA; d_call: NA; cdr3_nt: TGTGCCAGCAGCTTGGTGCAGGGGAACACTGAAGCTTTCTTT; cdr3_aa: CASSLVQGNTEAFF
v_call: TRBV25-1; j_call: TRBJ1-1; clone_size: NA; d_call: TRBD1; cdr3_nt: TGTGCCAGCAGTCCGTTGGCGGGACAGGGGGTTAGGACTGAAGCTTTCTTT; cdr3_aa: CASSPLAGQGVRTEAFF
v_call: TRBV30; j_call: TRBJ1-1; clone_size: NA; d_call: NA; cdr3_nt: TGTGCCTGGAGTGTCAGGGGACGGAACACTGAAGCTTTCTTT; cdr3_aa: CAWSVRGRNTEAFF
v_call: TRBV6-1; j_call: TRBJ2-6; clone_size: NA; d_call: NA; cdr3_nt: TGTGCCAGCAGTGTAATAACAGGGACGGGCTCTGGGGCCAACGTCCTGACTTTC; cdr3_aa: CASSVITGTGSGANVLTF
v_call: TRBV7-9; j_call: TRBJ1-4; clone_size: NA; d_call: TRBD1; cdr3_nt: TGTGCCAGCAGCTTCAATCTTGGGACAGGGATCTTCTGGAATGAAAAACTGTTTTTT; cdr3_aa: CASSFNLGTGIFWNEKLFF
v_call: TRBV5-1; j_call: TRBJ2-3; clone_size: NA; d_call: TRBD2; cdr3_nt: TGCGCCAGCAGCTTGGATTCTAGCGGGGGCACAGATACGCAGTATTTT; cdr3_aa: CASSLDSSGGTDTQYF
v_call: TRBV5-4; j_call: TRBJ2-1; clone_size: NA; d_call: NA; cdr3_nt: TGTGCCAGCAGCTTGGCCAATGGGGCAATTAATGAGCAGTTCTTC; cdr3_aa: CASSLANGAINEQFF
v_call: TRBV5-1; j_call: TRBJ2-5; clone_size: NA; d_call: NA; cdr3_nt: TGCGCCAGCAGCTTGGCCCTGACGGGGGACGGAGAGACCCAGTACTTC; cdr3_aa: CASSLALTGDGETQYF
v_call: TRBV6-5; j_call: TRBJ1-1; clone_size: once; d_call: TRBD1; cdr3_nt: TGTGCCAGCAGTTCCACGGGACAGGTGGGGAACACTGAAGCTTTCTTT; cdr3_aa: CASSSTGQVGNTEAFF
v_call: TRBV5-1; j_call: TRBJ2-1; clone_size: NA; d_call: TRBD2; cdr3_nt: TGCGCCAGCAGCTTGGAGCTAGCGGGGGGTTACAATGAGCAGTTCTTC; cdr3_aa: CASSLELAGGYNEQFF
v_call: TRBV30; j_call: TRBJ1-4; clone_size: NA; d_call: NA; cdr3_nt: TGTGCCTGGAGTGTCTCCGTCCGGGAAAAACTGTTTTTT; cdr3_aa: CAWSVSVREKLFF
v_call: TRBV5-5; j_call: TRBJ1-3; clone_size: few; d_call: NA; cdr3_nt: TGTGCCAGCAGCTTGACAGGTTATACAGCTGGAAACACCATATATTTT; cdr3_aa: CASSLTGYTAGNTIYF
v_call: TRBV6-5; j_call: TRBJ2-3; clone_size: NA; d_call: NA; cdr3_nt: TGTGCCAGCAGTTTGCAGGTGGGCCAGGTTGGAGATACGCAGTATTTT; cdr3_aa: CASSLQVGQVGDTQYF
v_call: TRBV6-1; j_call: TRBJ2-2; clone_size: NA; d_call: NA; cdr3_nt: TGTGCCAGTATCGGGGGGAACACCGGGGAGCTGTTTTTT; cdr3_aa: CASIGGNTGELFF
v_call: TRBV30; j_call: TRBJ2-7; clone_size: NA; d_call: NA; cdr3_nt: TGTGCCTGGAGTGTAGCACGTTACGAGCAGTACTTC; cdr3_aa: CAWSVARYEQYF